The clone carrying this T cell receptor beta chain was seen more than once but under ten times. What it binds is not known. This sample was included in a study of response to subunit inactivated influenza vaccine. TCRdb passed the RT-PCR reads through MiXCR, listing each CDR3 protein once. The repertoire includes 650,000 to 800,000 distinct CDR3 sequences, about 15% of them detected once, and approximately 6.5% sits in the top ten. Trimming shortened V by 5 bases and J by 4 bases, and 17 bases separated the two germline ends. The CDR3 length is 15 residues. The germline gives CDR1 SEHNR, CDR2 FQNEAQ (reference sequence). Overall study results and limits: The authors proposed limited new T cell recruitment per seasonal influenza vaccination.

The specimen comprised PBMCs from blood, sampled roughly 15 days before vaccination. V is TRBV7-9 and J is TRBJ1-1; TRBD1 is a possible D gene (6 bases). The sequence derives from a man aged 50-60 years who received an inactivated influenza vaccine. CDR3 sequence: CASSKTGGAATEAFF. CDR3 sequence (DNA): TGTGCCAGCAGCAAAACGGGGGGGGCGGCCACTGAAGCTTTCTTT.